Reported below is one T cell receptor beta chain. This clone showed up just once. This receptor's antigen is unknown. Base qualities are not recorded, but no much larger clone differs from it by a single base. The germline V gene encodes CDR1 MDHEN and CDR2 SYDVKM. Spanning cysteine to phenylalanine, the CDR3 consists of 15 amino acids. Just CDR3 DNA is preserved here, 45 bases in frame from base 1. Germline trimming: 6 bases from V, 4 bases from J; junction bases outside gene matches: 9. The donors were included in the validation cohort of over a hundred subjects, a group kept apart from the roughly 680-subject first cohort. These data originate in a study of cytomegalovirus exposure and HLA in healthy donors (dated by TCRdb to 2016 to 2017). For context, the study as a whole: The 550 to 750 repertoires of the first cohort and the 95 to 150 validation repertoires were produced on the same platform, according to a later analysis. The study combined high-throughput TCR immunosequencing, statistical association of individual TCRs with disease status, and machine learning to predict cytomegalovirus infection status. Along with the roughly 610-subject first cohort, a separate validation cohort of over 90 different subjects was used. The study was designed to test whether signatures of past pathogen exposure could be identified by cataloging public T cell receptors.

The library relied on the immunoSEQ multiplex PCR assay. Under the source paper's analysis protocol: A statistical classification framework was built for diagnosing cytomegalovirus status from the catalog of TCR beta chain sequences. This is the immuneACCESS table as TCRdb keeps it, with only in-frame sequences that have V and J called. A part of the clones is gone; compared with another copy, unresolved V genes explain less than half, and the rest is unexplained. D and trimming come from the DNA, and the V and J calls and clone size come from that table. A total of about 79,000 clones appear in this sample, roughly 93% of them only once. The ten largest clones add up to 3.5% to 4% of the sample. What the authors observed across the whole study: Of the cluster scores, roughly 95% were above 0 in a later analysis, which found that TCRs clustered in the first cohort also tended to co-occur in the 95 to 150 validation repertoires. A few of the identified cytomegalovirus-associated TCR beta chains were confirmed in vitro to be specific for cytomegalovirus antigens. Most TCR sequences were observed very rarely across donors, whereas some public TCRs were present in many individuals. In both the original and validation cohorts, the classifier was reported to diagnose cytomegalovirus status with high specificity and sensitivity. A later analysis had no HLA typing for the validation cohort, so co-occurrence there was scored across all 120 or so repertoires. According to the authors, the approach could potentially be generalized to other disease states and immunological phenotypes. In the study, approximately 150 TCR beta chains were listed as associated with cytomegalovirus.

This clonotype was obtained from a woman in her twenties or thirties in good health and CMV-seronegative. The V and J genes are TRBV28 and TRBJ1-1, with TRBD1 matching 9 junction bases. Sequenced sample: PBMCs. The sequenced DNA: TGTGCCAGCAGCCGCCAGACAGGGGGGATCACTGAAGCTTTCTTT. It encodes CASSRQTGGITEAFF. Beyond the CDR3, the reference TRBV28 and TRBJ1-1 genes provide the residues; the full variable domain reads: DVKVTQSSRYLVKRTGEKVFLECVQDMDHENMFWYRQDPGLGLRLIYFSYDVKMKEKGDIPEGYSVSREKKERFSLILESASTNQTSMYLCASSRQTGGITEAFFGQGTRLTVV.